Below, 18 T cell receptor beta chains from the same sample are listed, as sequenced in a study of vaccination and CD4 T cells after COVID-19. With the Oncomine TCR Beta short-read assay, DNA from cultured CD4+ T cells was sequenced. TCRdb independently ran MiXCR on the PCR reads; one entry per CDR3 protein. The sample has 4,500 to 6,500 distinct CDR3 sequences; approximately 36% are singletons. Their target antigens are unknown. As to treatment: roughly ten-day PBMC culture with coronavirus spike peptide pools or control peptides (ViraFEST assay). The unexposed donor gave CD4+ T cells before the COVID-19 pandemic (2011-2018). The sequencing input was CD4+ T cells from blood, cultured in vitro. The receptors originated from a human donor in good health.

V is TRBV7-9 and J is TRBJ2-7; D is unresolved. Trimming took off 1 base at V and 7 bases at J, with 17 bases between the two ends. CDR1 and CDR2 from the germline V gene are SEHNR and FQNEAQ (reference sequence). CDR3 length: 15 residues. The CDR3 sequence: CASSLGAGKVGEQYF. CDR3 nucleotide sequence: TGTGCCAGCAGCTTAGGGGCAGGAAAGGTTGGAGAGCAGTACTTC.

This chain links TRBV6-1 with TRBJ2-4; 7 bases agree with TRBD2. V trimming: 5 bases; J trimming: 6 bases; junction bases outside the gene matches: 10. Germline V lookup: CDR1 MNHNS, CDR2 SASEGT. This CDR3 spans 15 amino acids. CDR3 in DNA: TGTGCCAGCAGTCTACGGCCGACTAGCCGAAACATTCAGTACTTC. Translated: CASSLRPTSRNIQYF.

The CDR3 is CASSFSGETQYF. The CDR3 DNA reads as TGCGCCAGCAGCTTTTCAGGGGAGACCCAGTACTTC. This chain connects TRBV5-1 to TRBJ2-5; D may be TRBD1 (5 bases). Trimming removed 2 bases from V and 5 bases from J, with 7 bases in between. CDR3 length equals 12 residues. Germline V CDR1 and CDR2: SGHRS, YFSETQ.

This clonotype was detected only a few times. The gene calls are TRBV6-1 and TRBJ1-5; D remains unclear. Germline lookup yields CDR1 MNHNS and CDR2 SASEGT. Trimming shortened V by 6 bases and J by 0 bases, and 9 bases separated the two germline ends. The length of the CDR3 is 14 residues. The CDR3 loop is CASSPRYSNQPQHF. Here the CDR3 DNA reads TGTGCCAGCAGCCCCAGATATAGCAATCAGCCCCAGCATTTT.

The chain is built from TRBV5-6 and TRBJ2-2; unclear D gene. Looked up from germline, CDR1 is SGHDT and CDR2 is YYEEEE. The length of the CDR3 is 13 residues. V was pared by 5 bases and J by 6 bases, with 11 bases between. CDR3: CASSYSSPGELFF. For the CDR3, the DNA is TGTGCCAGCAGTTATAGCAGCCCCGGGGAGCTGTTTTTT.

The chain has TRBV20-1 and TRBJ2-5, with D tentatively TRBD2 (5 bases). Germline values: CDR1 DFQATT, CDR2 SNEGSKA (reference sequence). The CDR3 extends over 12 amino acids. Trimming pared 5 bases from V and 2 bases from J, leaving 9 bases between. The CDR3 loop is CSAPRGQETQYF. The DNA of the CDR3 is TGCAGTGCTCCACGGGGTCAAGAGACCCAGTACTTC.

J is TRBJ1-2 and V is TRBV19; 11 nucleotides align to TRBD1. Germline CDR1 and CDR2: LNHDA and SQIVND (reference sequence). J lost 12 bases, V lost 4 bases, and 4 bases had no gene match. This CDR3 is built from 12 residues. The CDR3 nucleotides read TGTGCCAGTAGTAACCGGGACAGGGGGGACACCTTC. Encoded protein: CASSNRDRGDTF.

The chain has TRBV11-2 and TRBJ1-2, with 7 bases fitting TRBD1. V was pared by 5 bases and J by 6 bases, with 9 bases of the junction left unmatched. CDR3 length: 14 residues. Germline CDR1 reads SGHAT; CDR2 reads FQNNGV. The CDR3 region has the DNA TGTGCCAGCAGCCCGGGAGGGGGCGCCCATGGCTACACCTTC. Protein product: CASSPGGGAHGYTF.

V is TRBV6-5 and J is TRBJ2-7, with D uncertain. The ends were cut back, 4 bases at V and 6 bases at J, with 28 bases in the middle. Per the germline V gene, CDR1 is MNHEY and CDR2 is SVGAGI. This CDR3 comprises 18 residues. The CDR3 spells CASSSENNTCLLRCEQYF. Here the CDR3 DNA reads TGTGCCAGCAGTTCGGAGAACAATACTTGCCTCCTACGGTGCGAGCAGTACTTC.

V is TRBV2 and J is TRBJ1-2, with D uncertain. CDR1 and CDR2 from the germline V gene are SNHLY and FYNNEI. The CDR3 loop spans 12 amino acids. Trimming stripped 1 base from V and 4 bases from J, with 4 bases between. The CDR3 here is CASSEEAYGYTF. The CDR3 DNA sequence: TGTGCCAGCAGTGAAGAGGCCTATGGCTACACCTTC.

The rearrangement joins TRBV20-1 to TRBJ1-2; TRBD1 aligns across 8 bases. The V and J ends lost 4 bases and 6 bases, in that order; junction bases with no gene match: 4. The CDR3 consists of 12 residues. CDR1 is DFQATT and CDR2 is SNEGSKA in the germline V gene (reference sequence). CDR3 loop: CSATPGGNGYTF. DNA for the CDR3: TGCAGTGCTACCCCAGGGGGCAATGGCTACACCTTC.

This clonotype was observed a few times. V usage is TRBV20-1 and J usage is TRBJ2-3, with 7 bases matching TRBD1. The CDR3 is made up of 15 amino acids. Germline V gene lookup returns CDR1 DFQATT and CDR2 SNEGSKA (reference sequence). J lost 5 bases, V lost 8 bases, and 16 bases had no gene match. This CDR3 reads CSTSRHWDRIDTQYF. The DNA of the CDR3 is TGCAGTACGTCCCGACACTGGGACAGAATAGATACGCAGTATTTT.

The chain carries TRBV7-8 and TRBJ1-1; D remains unclear. Germline lookup yields CDR1 SGHVS and CDR2 FQNEAQ. V was clipped by 4 bases and J by 1 base, with 10 bases between them. This CDR3 comprises 14 residues. Here the CDR3 DNA reads TGTGCCAGCAGCTACCAAACAGCGAACACTGAAGCTTTCTTT. This translates into CASSYQTANTEAFF.

J is TRBJ2-7 and V is TRBV12-3 or TRBV12-4; 9 bases match TRBD2. This CDR3 has 17 amino acids. V was pared by 3 bases and J by 1 base, with 10 bases of the junction left unmatched. CDR3 nucleotides: TGTGCCAGCAGTTTCTCCGGTAGCGGGGGAGCTTCCTACGAGCAGTACTTC. Encoded protein: CASSFSGSGGASYEQYF.

This clonotype came up a few times. The rearrangement joins TRBV6-1 to TRBJ2-2; D ambiguous. This CDR3 is built from 14 residues. V dropped 4 bases and J dropped 2 bases, with 8 bases sitting between them. In germline, CDR1 is MNHNS, CDR2 SASEGT. The CDR3 protein is CASSAYDNTGELFF. The DNA for the CDR3 is TGTGCCAGCAGTGCCTATGACAACACCGGGGAGCTGTTTTTT.

About this clonotype itself: The junction does not match germline at one end; this may be a read error. For the CDR3, the DNA is TGTGCTAGCAGCTTAGACCCTAGCTCTGGAAACACCATATATTTT. Its translation: CASSLDPSSGNTIYF. V is TRBV7-7 and J is TRBJ1-3; no clear D gene. The CDR3 contains 15 residues. The germline V gene encodes CDR1 SSHAT and CDR2 FNYEAQ (reference sequence).

This clonotype was observed once. The chain employs TRBV7-3 and TRBJ1-1; TRBD1 aligns across 7 bases. CDR1 is SGHTA, CDR2 FQGTGA, per germline. Losses at the gene ends were 1 base for V and 6 bases for J; bases not matched to a gene: 2. The CDR3 runs 13 residues. Here the CDR3 DNA reads TGTGCCAGCAGCTTAATAGGGACAGCTGAAGCTTTCTTT. Amino acids: CASSLIGTAEAFF.

The chain couples TRBV9 to TRBJ1-1; unclear D gene. The V end lost 4 bases, the J end lost 2 bases, and 12 bases lay between the germline ends. Germline V gene lookup returns CDR1 SGDLS and CDR2 YYNGEE. The length of the CDR3 is 14 residues. In DNA, the CDR3 is TGTGCCAGCAGCTTCAAGGACCGCAACACTGAAGCTTTCTTT. Residues: CASSFKDRNTEAFF.